Sequencing of this TCR beta chain was carried out in a study of blood T cell repertoires in COVID-19. This clone was observed a few times. Trimming took 5 bases from V and 11 from J, leaving 16 bases between them. This CDR3 contains 13 residues. The protocol was immunoSEQ multiplex PCR, while the TCRdb copy is restricted to in-frame clones and leaves out a portion. The sample consists of 250,000 to 350,000 clones, around 90% of them appearing once. The TCR originated in a woman aged 50 to 60 with COVID-19, enrolled during active disease. The sample consisted of peripheral blood. The V gene is TRBV12-3 or TRBV12-4, the J gene TRBJ1-5; D may be TRBD1 (5 bases). The CDR3 nucleotides read TGTGCCAGCAGTCCTGACACAGGCCGTACCCAGCATTTT. This encodes CASSPDTGRTQHF.